The 19 T cell receptor beta chains listed next were all sequenced from one sample in a study of shared clonotypes between healthy human individuals. TCRdb keeps only in-frame clones here, not all; method: immunoSEQ multiplex PCR. The sample has 2 million to 2.5 million clones, 95% seen once; the top ten hold less than 0.15%. Sequenced input: naive CD4+ T cells sorted from blood. Subset specified: CD45RA+ positively selected. Receptors originate from a man between 18 and 29 years old in good health.

V gene TRBV19 combines with J gene TRBJ2-7; D is unresolved. Trimming left V 0 bases short and J 1 base short, with 7 bases between. Germline-derived CDR1 and CDR2 are LNHDA and SQIVND (reference sequence). The CDR3 has 14 amino acids. CDR3 in amino acids: CASSIEADSYEQYF. DNA of the CDR3: TGTGCCAGTAGTATAGAGGCGGATTCCTACGAGCAGTACTTC.

The rearrangement joins TRBV10-2 to TRBJ2-5; perhaps TRBD2 as D (5 bases). The V and J ends lost 4 bases and 4 bases respectively, with 7 bases between them. The CDR3 covers 12 residues. Germline V CDR1 and CDR2: WSHSY, SAAADI. CDR3 coding DNA: TGCGCCAGCAGTGCTAGCTCAGAGACCCAGTACTTC. Translation: CASSASSETQYF.

The J gene is TRBJ1-2, the V gene TRBV2, with 12 bases that match TRBD1. The CDR3 runs to 15 residues. Germline V lookup: CDR1 SNHLY, CDR2 FYNNEI. Trimming cost V 6 bases and J 7 bases; bases outside gene matches: 9. CDR3 loop: CASRTGQGAQAGYTF. CDR3 sequence (DNA): TGTGCCAGCAGAACGGGACAGGGGGCGCAAGCTGGCTACACCTTC.

In regard to this clone: Other DNA variants within this sample encode the same CDR3. The J gene is TRBJ2-5, the V gene TRBV6-5; 8 bases line up with TRBD2. CDR3 length equals 14 residues. With 6 bases clipped from V and 4 bases from J, the junction kept 7 bases outside the gene matches. Germline CDR1 is MNHEY and CDR2 is SVGAGI. CDR3 in DNA: TGTGCCAGCAGACCCAGCGGGGGTGGAGAGACCCAGTACTTC. It encodes CASRPSGGGETQYF.

Only one count was recorded for this clone. The rearrangement uses TRBV27 and TRBJ1-3, with TRBD1 matching 7 bases. CDR1 is MNHEY and CDR2 is SMNVEV in the germline V gene (reference sequence). V lost 0 bases to trimming and J lost 8 bases; unmatched junction nucleotides: 7. CDR3 length: 15 residues. CDR3 loop: CASSLSRQGGHTIYF. CDR3 nucleotide sequence: TGTGCCAGCAGTTTATCGCGACAGGGTGGGCACACCATATATTTT.

V gene TRBV14 combines with J gene TRBJ2-7; D unresolved. CDR1 and CDR2 from the germline V gene are SGHDN and FVKESK. V lost 0 bases, J lost 4 bases, and 4 bases lay in between. The CDR3 has 12 residues. CDR3 nucleotide sequence: TGTGCCAGCAGCCAAGATCGGTACGAGCAGTACTTC. The encoded protein is CASSQDRYEQYF.

The chain uses TRBV27 and TRBJ2-3; D is perhaps TRBD1 (6 bases). The germline V and J ends were trimmed by 3 bases and 1 base, with 14 bases remaining between them. The CDR3 covers 16 residues. Germline V gene data show CDR1 as MNHEY and CDR2 as SMNVEV (reference sequence). DNA of the CDR3: TGTGCCAGCAGTTTTACCGGGACATTTGGCACAGATACGCAGTATTTT. This encodes CASSFTGTFGTDTQYF.

The chain uses TRBV7-2 and TRBJ2-1, with 8 bases aligning to TRBD1. This CDR3 is built from 16 residues. The germline CDR1 and CDR2 sequences are SGHTA and FQGNSA. The V gene end was trimmed by 5 bases and the J gene end by 16 bases; junction bases not matched to a gene: 22. The CDR3 spells CASSPRSFGQGLKGFF. CDR3 in DNA: TGTGCCAGCAGCCCCCGGTCTTTTGGACAGGGATTAAAAGGTTTCTTC. The full variable domain, in which reference TRBV7-2 and TRBJ2-1 provide the parts outside the CDR3, is GAGVSQSPSNKVTEKGKDVELRCDPISGHTALYWYRQSLGQGLEFLIYFQGNSAPDKSGLPSDRFSAERTGGSVSTLTIQRTQQEDSAVYLCASSPRSFGQGLKGFFGPGTRLTVL.

The chain combines TRBV28 with TRBJ2-3, with 9 nucleotides matching TRBD1. The CDR3 is 17 residues long. The ends lost 2 bases at V and 3 bases at J; junction bases unmatched: 9. Germline V gene data show CDR1 as MDHEN and CDR2 as SYDVKM. CDR3 in amino acids: CASSLGSLGQGTDTQYF. The CDR3 DNA follows: TGTGCCAGCAGTTTAGGGAGTCTTGGACAGGGGACAGATACGCAGTATTTT.

J is TRBJ2-3 and V is TRBV15; D is unclear. The CDR3 runs 16 residues. V was trimmed by 3 bases and J by 0 bases, leaving 13 bases between them. Per germline, CDR1 LNHNV and CDR2 YYDKDF (reference sequence). CDR3: CATSSNLQPSTDTQYF. DNA for the CDR3: TGTGCCACCAGCAGCAATCTCCAGCCGAGCACAGATACGCAGTATTTT.

The chain is built from TRBV6-9 and TRBJ2-7, with 8 bases fitting TRBD1. Germline trimming cut 0 bases from V and 2 bases from J; bases unmatched to any gene: 3. The CDR3 length is 15 residues. Germline CDR1 MNHGY, CDR2 SVAAGI. Written as DNA, the CDR3 is TGTGCCAGCAGTTATTCGGGACAGGACCCCTACGAGCAGTACTTC. Its protein is CASSYSGQDPYEQYF.

This clone was counted once. The CDR3 loop is CASSLPSGAETQYF. DNA of the CDR3: TGCGCCAGCAGCTTACCTAGCGGGGCGGAGACCCAGTACTTC. This chain connects TRBV5-1 to TRBJ2-5, with 9 bases matching TRBD2. Germline lookup yields CDR1 SGHRS and CDR2 YFSETQ. The CDR3 covers 14 residues. Trimming cost V 2 bases and J 5 bases; bases outside gene matches: 4.

This chain joins TRBV11-2 and TRBJ1-1, with D perhaps TRBD1 (6 bases). The V and J ends lost 2 bases and 1 base respectively, with 14 bases between them. CDR3 length equals 16 residues. Germline values: CDR1 SGHAT, CDR2 FQNNGV. The CDR3 region has the DNA TGTGCCAGCAGCTTAAGGGGGTCAGGATCGAACACTGAAGCTTTCTTT. Its translation: CASSLRGSGSNTEAFF.

The rearrangement links TRBV28 to TRBJ1-6, with 9 positions matching TRBD1. In germline, CDR1 is MDHEN, CDR2 SYDVKM. The CDR3 contains 20 residues. V gave up 5 bases and J gave up 4 bases; unmatched junction bases: 18. The chain's CDR3 is CASSGAGTGLGGLYNSPLHF. The CDR3 DNA sequence: TGTGCCAGCAGTGGGGCCGGGACAGGGTTAGGCGGGTTGTATAATTCACCCCTCCACTTT.

Remarks on this clone: Within the sample, other DNA sequences also encode this same CDR3. V usage is TRBV5-1 and J usage is TRBJ2-3; D ambiguous. This CDR3 is built from 13 residues. Per germline, CDR1 SGHRS and CDR2 YFSETQ. V shed 0 bases and J shed 4 bases, with 6 bases lying between them. In nucleotides, the CDR3 is TGCGCCAGCAGCTTGGCTGGCGCAGATACGCAGTATTTT. It encodes CASSLAGADTQYF.

This rearrangement joins TRBV9 to TRBJ2-7, with 7 nucleotides matching TRBD1. V gave up 4 bases and J gave up 2 bases; unmatched junction bases: 6. Looked up from germline, CDR1 is SGDLS and CDR2 is YYNGEE. The CDR3 spans 14 residues. The chain's CDR3 is CASSPQGLPYEQYF. As DNA, the CDR3 is TGTGCCAGCAGCCCACAGGGGCTCCCCTACGAGCAGTACTTC.

About this clone itself: Other DNA sequences of this sample code for an identical CDR3. V and J are TRBV30 and TRBJ2-7; no firm D call. This CDR3 is 11 amino acids long. The V gene's germline CDR1 is GTSNPN and CDR2 SVGIG (reference sequence). V was clipped by 2 bases and J by 3 bases, with 5 bases between them. Here the CDR3 DNA reads TGTGCCTGGAGTAGCAGCTACGAGCAGTACTTC. It encodes CAWSSSYEQYF. The full variable domain, its missing parts supplied by reference TRBV30 and TRBJ2-7, is SQTIHQWPATLVQPVGSPLSLECTVEGTSNPNLYWYRQAAGRGLQLLFYSVGIGQISSEVPQNLSASRPQDRQFILSSKKLLLSDSGFYLCAWSSSYEQYFGPGTRLTVT.

This chain links TRBV11-3 with TRBJ2-2, with TRBD1 matching over 8 bases. Losses at the gene ends were 5 bases for V and 5 bases for J; bases not matched to a gene: 7. There are 15 residues in the CDR3. The V gene's germline CDR1 is SGHNT and CDR2 YENEEA. CDR3 amino acids: CASSHDRGGTGELFF. Here the CDR3 DNA reads TGTGCCAGCAGCCATGACAGGGGAGGAACCGGGGAGCTGTTTTTT.

J is TRBJ2-5 and V is TRBV19; 9 bases agree with TRBD1. The length of the CDR3 is 14 residues. Germline lookup yields CDR1 LNHDA and CDR2 SQIVND (reference sequence). Unmatched junction bases numbered 7, after V lost 6 bases and J lost 5 bases. DNA of the CDR3: TGTGCCAGTAGGATTACAGGGGGCAGGGAGACCCAGTACTTC. It yields the protein CASRITGGRETQYF.